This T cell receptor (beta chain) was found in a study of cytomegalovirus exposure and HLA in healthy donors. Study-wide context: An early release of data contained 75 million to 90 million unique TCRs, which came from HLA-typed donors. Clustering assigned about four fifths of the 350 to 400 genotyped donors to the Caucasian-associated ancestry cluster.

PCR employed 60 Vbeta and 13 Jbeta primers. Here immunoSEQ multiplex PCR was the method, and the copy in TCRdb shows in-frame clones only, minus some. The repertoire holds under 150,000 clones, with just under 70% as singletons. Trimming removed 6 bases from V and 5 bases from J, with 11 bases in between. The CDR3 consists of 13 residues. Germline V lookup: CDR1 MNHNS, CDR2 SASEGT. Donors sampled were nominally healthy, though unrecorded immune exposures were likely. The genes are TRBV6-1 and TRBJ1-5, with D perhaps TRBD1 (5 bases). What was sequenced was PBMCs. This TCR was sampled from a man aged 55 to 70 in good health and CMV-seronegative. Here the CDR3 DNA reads TGTGCCAGCAGCGAGGACAAGCATCAGCCCCAGCATTTT. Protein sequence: CASSEDKHQPQHF.